The T cell receptor beta chain under discussion was sequenced for a study of human T cells and chemical hapten exposure. The CDR3 sequence is 12 residues long. Germline assignment: CDR1 SQVTM and CDR2 ANQGSEA. Germline trimming cut 7 bases from V and 4 bases from J; bases unmatched to any gene: 5. The library tagged individual cDNA molecules with unique molecular identifiers. Study processing details: Samples contained a median of roughly 100,000 TCRs, with a range of 23,224 to 690,600. One entry per CDR3 protein, called by TCRdb with MiXCR from the reads. The V and J calls were determined by TCRdb, not by the authors. The sample includes about 120,000 distinct CDR3 sequences, approximately 9.3% of them seen just once. This clonotype showed up just a few times. Its specificity is not known. Study-wide points: DPC sensitization left the count of TCRs above 1 in 1000 unchanged.

Extraction yielded total RNA from whole blood (unfractionated). The V gene is TRBV29-1, the J gene TRBJ2-7; TRBD2 matches 9 bases. This clonotype was sampled from a human donor in good health. Some clones in this sample may be carry-over from other donors' samples. Sequencing input: whole blood. The CDR3 loop reads CSAIAGDYEQYF. For the CDR3, the DNA is TGCAGCGCCATAGCGGGAGATTACGAGCAGTACTTC.